One sample yielded the 13 T cell receptor beta chains listed below, sequenced in a study of control samples from healthy donors and cancer patients. Using immunoSEQ multiplex PCR, the repertoire was profiled, and TCRdb retains in-frame clones only, with some absent. This table holds 100,000 or so clones, more than 85% found once. Sequenced material: blood. The receptors were sampled from a woman aged 50 to 60 in good health.

This clone appeared a single time. The V and J genes are TRBV5-1 and TRBJ1-3; D remains unclear. CDR3 length: 15 residues. Germline V CDR1 and CDR2: SGHRS, YFSETQ. Trimming shortened V by 7 bases and J by 0 bases, and 14 bases separated the two germline ends. The CDR3 sequence is CASSPTAHSGNTIYF. CDR3 bases: TGCGCCAGCTCCCCGACGGCTCACTCTGGAAACACCATATATTTT.

The chain carries TRBV2 and TRBJ2-7; the D gene is possibly TRBD1 (5 bases). CDR3 size: 13 residues. Trimming removed 8 bases from V and 3 bases from J, with 14 bases in between. Germline CDR1 and CDR2: SNHLY and FYNNEI. CDR3 protein: CASSLRRDYEQYF. CDR3 in DNA: TGTGCCAGCTCACTCCGCAGGGACTACGAGCAGTACTTC. Combining the CDR3 with reference TRBV2 and TRBJ2-7 gives the whole variable domain EPEVTQTPSHQVTQMGQEVILRCVPISNHLYFYWYRQILGQKVEFLVSFYNNEISEKSEIFDDQFSVERPDGSNFTLKIRSTKLEDSAMYFCASSLRRDYEQYFGPGTRLTVT.

The chain recombines TRBV5-1 with TRBJ1-1; a weak D match, TRBD1 (5 bases). The CDR3 spans 14 residues. Between the trimmed V and J ends, which lost 3 bases and 1 base, there was a span of 10 bases. CDR1 and CDR2 (germline): SGHRS, YFSETQ. CDR3: CASSSRTGNTEAFF. For the CDR3, the DNA is TGCGCCAGCAGCTCCCGTACAGGGAACACTGAAGCTTTCTTT.

The J gene is TRBJ1-1, the V gene TRBV11-3; D is ambiguous. V was trimmed by 1 base and J by 10 bases, leaving 19 bases between them. There are 15 residues in the CDR3. Germline CDR1 is SGHNT and CDR2 is YENEEA. The CDR3 nucleotides are TGTGCCAGCAGCTTAGTTCTGGGGAAGCATCGGGTAGCTTTCTTT. This translates into CASSLVLGKHRVAFF.

V gene TRBV15 combines with J gene TRBJ1-5; D is uncertain. CDR1 and CDR2 (germline): LNHNV, YYDKDF (reference sequence). CDR3 length equals 12 residues. V lost 0 bases, J lost 6 bases, and 3 bases lay in between. The CDR3 coding sequence is TGTGCCACCAGCAGAGATGTTCAGCCCCAGCATTTT. Encoded protein: CATSRDVQPQHF.

This chain links TRBV27 with TRBJ1-2; 10 bases agree with TRBD1. CDR1 and CDR2 (germline): MNHEY, SMNVEV (reference sequence). Trimming removed 7 bases from V and 4 bases from J; junction bases left unmatched: 15. There are 17 residues in the CDR3. The CDR3 protein is CASTPSRTGGKGYGYTF. For the CDR3, the DNA is TGTGCCAGCACCCCATCCAGGACAGGGGGTAAAGGCTATGGCTACACCTTC.

This rearrangement joins TRBV28 to TRBJ1-1, with D maybe TRBD1 (5 bases). The CDR3 loop spans 16 amino acids. Germline loops: CDR1 MDHEN, CDR2 SYDVKM. Trimming pared 5 bases from V and 11 bases from J, leaving 27 bases between. CDR3: CASSQTRGRTLERAFF. In nucleotides, the CDR3 is TGTGCCAGCAGTCAAACTCGGGGCAGAACTCTGGAGCGGGCTTTCTTT.

V usage is TRBV3-1 (or the pseudogene TRBV3-2) and J usage is TRBJ1-3, with D possibly matching TRBD1 (6 bases). The CDR3 length is 17 residues. In germline, CDR1 is LGHDT, CDR2 YNNKEL (reference sequence). Trimming removed 4 bases from V and 0 bases from J, with 16 bases in between. The DNA for the CDR3 is TGTGCCAGCAGCCGAGGATCTATGACAGGCTCTGGAAACACCATATATTTT. Its protein product is CASSRGSMTGSGNTIYF.

This chain links TRBV19 with TRBJ1-1, with D perhaps matching TRBD1 (6 bases). The germline V and J ends were trimmed by 7 bases and 4 bases, with 16 bases remaining between them. Germline V CDR1 and CDR2: LNHDA, SQIVND (reference sequence). The CDR3 consists of 14 residues. Here the CDR3 reads CASMEGGPGTEAFF. In DNA, the CDR3 is TGTGCCAGTATGGAGGGGGGCCCCGGCACTGAAGCTTTCTTT.

This chain joins TRBV29-1 and TRBJ2-7; TRBD1 or TRBD2 may be the D gene (5 bases each). The CDR3 has 13 residues. V was pared by 6 bases and J by 5 bases, with 17 bases between. Germline-derived CDR1 and CDR2 are SQVTM and ANQGSEA. Written as DNA, the CDR3 is TGCAGCGTGCCGGGTCTGGGGACCAACGAGCAGTACTTC. Its translation is CSVPGLGTNEQYF.

The chain couples TRBV9 to TRBJ2-5; D could derive from TRBD1 or TRBD2 (5 bases each). Germline assignment: CDR1 SGDLS and CDR2 YYNGEE. Trimming left V 0 bases short and J 1 base short, with 10 bases between. CDR3 length equals 15 residues. CDR3 sequence (DNA): TGTGCCAGCAGCGTAGGGGGGATCGGCCAAGAGACCCAGTACTTC. It yields the protein CASSVGGIGQETQYF.

The chain employs TRBV11-2 and TRBJ1-4, with 10 positions matching TRBD1. The V and J ends lost 2 bases and 4 bases, in that order; junction bases with no gene match: 7. The CDR3 runs to 17 residues. Germline CDR1 is SGHAT and CDR2 is FQNNGV. CDR3 sequence (DNA): TGTGCCAGCAGCTTACGGGACAGGGGCACCATTAATGAAAAACTGTTTTTT. Translating gives CASSLRDRGTINEKLFF.

The chain combines TRBV7-9 with TRBJ1-2; TRBD1 might be the D (6 bases). With 3 bases removed from V and 6 bases from J, the gap between germline ends came to 11 bases. From germline, CDR1 is SEHNR and CDR2 FQNEAQ (reference sequence). This CDR3 comprises 13 residues. As DNA, the CDR3 is TGTGCCAGCAGCTTTTGGGGGGCCCATGGCTACACCTTC. This gives the protein CASSFWGAHGYTF.